This T cell receptor (beta chain) was observed in a study of blood T cell repertoires in COVID-19. In the authors' methods: Cell counts per sample came from amplifying reference gene primers. Profiling relied on immunoSEQ multiplex PCR, and the TCRdb table lists in-frame clones only, not all of them. The D gene and trimming were derived from the DNA, and the V and J assignments and clone size from that table. Of roughly 290,000 clones listed, roughly 80% are singletons. CDR3 length: 13 residues. CDR1 is MNHEY, CDR2 SVGAGI, per germline. J gave up 7 bases and V 8 bases, and 8 bases lay outside the gene matches.

The clonotype originates from a woman aged 50 to 60 with active or convalescent COVID-19. J is TRBJ1-1 and V is TRBV6-5, with 9 bases matching TRBD1. Sequenced input: peripheral blood. The CDR3 protein is CASGQNRGREAFF. CDR3 in DNA: TGTGCCAGCGGTCAAAACAGGGGGCGTGAAGCTTTCTTT.